Below, 21 T cell receptor beta chains from the same sample are listed, as sequenced in a study of tumor and adjacent non-tumor tissue in lung cancer. TCRbeta libraries were built with three rounds of nested PCR, modified from ARM-PCR. TCRdb used MiXCR to reprocess the multiplex PCR reads, holding one entry per CDR3 protein. The sample has more than 95,000 distinct CDR3 sequences, 66% seen once. No cell sorting was done before RNA was extracted from the tissue. The sample taken for sequencing was lung tumor tissue. The receptor set was obtained from a man aged 25 to 45 with non-small cell lung cancer.

This clonotype was observed a single time. The final CDR3 position lacks the conserved phenylalanine or tryptophan, pointing to a likely read error. V gene TRBV5-6 combines with J gene TRBJ2-7; a possible D gene is TRBD1 (6 bases). The germline CDR1 and CDR2 sequences are SGHDT and YYEEEE. The CDR3 is 13 residues long. Trimming removed 1 base at V and 2 bases at J, with 7 bases between. The CDR3 protein is CASSLNRAYEQYI. DNA of the CDR3: TGTGCCAGCAGCTTGAACAGGGCCTACGAGCAGTACATC.

This chain joins TRBV20-1 and TRBJ2-6; D unclear. Per the germline V gene, CDR1 is DFQATT and CDR2 is SNEGSKA (reference sequence). Trimming cost V 4 bases and J 0 bases, with 4 bases left between them. CDR3 length: 13 residues. CDR3 bases: TGCAGTGCTATTAACTCTGGGGCCAACGTCCTGACTTTC. It specifies CSAINSGANVLTF.

This chain links TRBV20-1 with TRBJ2-7, with D unclear. V was pared by 7 bases and J by 8 bases, with 24 bases between. Germline-derived CDR1 and CDR2 are DFQATT and SNEGSKA (reference sequence). This CDR3 has 14 residues. CDR3 nucleotides: TGCAGTGTTAGTACCCCCCGGAATGTTTACAAGCAGTACTTC. This sequence encodes CSVSTPRNVYKQYF.

This clonotype was seen a few times. A much larger clone is a single base away; this may be a read error. The CDR3 does not close with the conserved phenylalanine or tryptophan, likely indicating a read error. This chain connects TRBV6-1 to TRBJ2-7; D remains ambiguous. The CDR3 loop spans 10 amino acids. Germline values: CDR1 MNHNS, CDR2 SASEGT. Trimming left V 8 bases short and J 4 bases short, with 6 bases between. The DNA for the CDR3 is TGTGCCAGCGCGTTTTACGAGCAGTACTTA. This gives the protein CASAFYEQYL.

On this clonotype itself: Germline and junction disagree at one end, which may indicate a read error. The J gene is TRBJ2-1, the V gene TRBV5-5; 8 bases line up with TRBD1. Germline assignment: CDR1 SGHKS and CDR2 YYEKEE (reference sequence). This CDR3 region has 16 residues. In DNA, the CDR3 is TGTACCAGCAACCCGATTTCGGGACAGGTCTACAATGAGCAGTTCTTC. The encoded protein is CTSNPISGQVYNEQFF. The complete variable domain, with remaining parts taken from reference TRBV5-5 and TRBJ2-1, reads DAGVTQSPTHLIKTRGQQVTLRCSPISGHKSVSWYQQVLGQGPQFIFQYYEKEERGRGNFPDRFSARQFPNYSSELNVNALLLGDSALYLCTSNPISGQVYNEQFFGPGTRLTVL.

Concerning this clonotype: One junction end does not reproduce the germline sequence, and a read error may be involved. V usage is TRBV6-5 and J usage is TRBJ2-1; D might be TRBD2 (5 bases). Germline V CDR1 and CDR2: MNHEY, SVGAGI. The CDR3 loop spans 14 amino acids. The CDR3 loop reads CASNYSPLVNEQFF. DNA of the CDR3: TGTGCCAGCAATTACTCGCCACTAGTCAATGAGCAGTTCTTT.

This clonotype was observed once. This may come from a read error, since a much larger clone is one base off. The chain uses TRBV6-5 and TRBJ1-3, with TRBD1 identical over 7 bases. V gave up 8 bases and J gave up 2 bases; unmatched junction bases: 9. The V gene's germline CDR1 is MNHEY and CDR2 SVGAGI. The CDR3 consists of 15 residues. Written as DNA, the CDR3 is TGTGCCAGCTGTCAGGGGACAGTTACTGGAAACACCATATATTTT. Its protein is CASCQGTVTGNTIYF.

A word on this clonotype: A read error may produce the germline difference seen at one junction end. The chain carries TRBV6-2 or TRBV6-3 and TRBJ1-2; TRBD1 aligns across 10 bases. Per the germline V gene, CDR1 is MNHEY and CDR2 is SVGEGT. The CDR3 contains 14 residues. As DNA, the CDR3 is TGTGCCATCAGGCGACAGGGGGCTGCTTATGGCTACATCTTC. Amino acid sequence: CAIRRQGAAYGYIF.

A few counts support this clonotype. Sequence at one end of the junction differs from germline and may be a read error. This chain uses TRBV6-6 with TRBJ1-2; D not certain. Germline V lookup: CDR1 MNHNY, CDR2 SVGAGI (reference sequence). This CDR3 region has 10 residues. CDR3 sequence (DNA): TGTGCCGGCAGTTATCCCCGGCACACCTTC. It yields the protein CAGSYPRHTF.

The rearrangement links TRBV12-3 or TRBV12-4 to TRBJ1-2, with 9 bases lining up with TRBD1. This CDR3 comprises 11 residues. J was trimmed by 13 bases and V by 10 bases; bases with no gene match: 10. The CDR3 loop is CATTTGGSCTF. As DNA, the CDR3 is TGTGCCACTACTACAGGGGGCAGCTGCACCTTC.

With regard to this clonotype: Given the absence of the conserved phenylalanine or tryptophan at the CDR3 end, a read error is likely. The chain is built from TRBV11-2 and TRBJ2-1; D is undetermined. Germline CDR1 is SGHAT and CDR2 is FQNNGV. Trimming removed 8 bases at V and 0 bases at J, with 14 bases between. This CDR3 has 15 amino acids. The CDR3 sequence is CASGPSRSSYNEQFY. For the CDR3, the DNA is TGTGCCAGCGGACCCTCACGTAGCTCCTACAATGAGCAGTTCTAC.

Remarks on this clonotype: The junction shows a germline mismatch at one end, possibly a read error. The chain couples TRBV11-2 to TRBJ2-3; tentative D call: TRBD1 (5 bases). This CDR3 comprises 14 residues. Germline CDR1 is SGHAT and CDR2 is FQNNGV. CDR3 coding DNA: TGTGCCAGCAGCTTATTAGACAGCATAGATACGCAGTATTTT. Amino acid sequence: CASSLLDSIDTQYF.

This clonotype was counted a few times. The CDR3 carries no conserved terminal phenylalanine or tryptophan, so it likely arises from a read error. The limits of the CDR3 on the DNA are not certain, so only TCRdb's listed CDR3 is given. The chain joins TRBV6-5 to TRBJ2-1; the D call in the table, TRBD2, was not verified against the DNA. The CDR3 extends over 16 residues, inclusive of both ends. The germline gives CDR1 MNHEY, CDR2 SVGAGI. CDR3: CASSYSSGRGYNERFI.

This clonotype was counted a single time. Given a much more abundant clone one base away, this may be a read error. The genes are TRBV4-1 and TRBJ1-2, with D perhaps matching TRBD1 (5 bases). The CDR3 loop spans 13 amino acids. CDR1 and CDR2 from the germline V gene are MGHRA and YSYEKL. The CDR3 protein is CARSQGRGYGYTF. CDR3 DNA: TGCGCCCGCAGCCAAGGCCGGGGGTATGGCTACACCTTC.

In the case of this clonotype: Being one base from a much bigger clone, this may be a read error. The V call is TRBV12-3 or TRBV12-4, the J call TRBJ1-5; D remains unclear. V was clipped by 2 bases and J by 3 bases, with 5 bases between them. The CDR3 extends over 13 amino acids. In nucleotides, the CDR3 is TGTGCCAGCAGTTTAACGGTCAATCAGCCCCAGCATTTT. Translating gives CASSLTVNQPQHF.

This chain joins TRBV12-3 or TRBV12-4 and TRBJ2-7; D remains unclear. This CDR3 contains 13 residues. Trimming removed 3 bases at V and 7 bases at J, with 13 bases between. Here the CDR3 reads CASSFYVSGEQYF. DNA of the CDR3: TGTGCCAGCAGTTTCTACGTCTCTGGGGAGCAGTACTTC.

The chain joins TRBV30 to TRBJ2-5; D tentatively fits TRBD1 or TRBD2 (5 bases each). CDR1 GTSNPN and CDR2 SVGIG come from the germline V gene (reference sequence). V lost 4 bases, J lost 1 base, and 19 bases lay in between. The CDR3 is 16 amino acids. The chain's CDR3 is CAWIKGTPTSQETQYF. The CDR3 DNA is TGTGCCTGGATTAAAGGGACCCCCACCTCCCAAGAGACCCAGTACTTC.

Only one count was recorded for this clonotype. The chain carries TRBV20-1 and TRBJ2-2; D gene unclear. Germline V gene sequence: CDR1 DFQATT, CDR2 SNEGSKA (reference sequence). This CDR3 has 16 residues. Trimming removed 2 bases from V and 0 bases from J, with 13 bases in between. The CDR3 nucleotides read TGCAGTGCTAGACCATTACTGGGCGCGAACACCGGGGAGCTGTTTTTT. It yields the protein CSARPLLGANTGELFF.

As for this clonotype: The final CDR3 position lacks the conserved phenylalanine or tryptophan, pointing to a likely read error. This chain connects TRBV5-6 to TRBJ1-1, with unresolved D. The CDR3 is 18 residues long. The V end lost 1 base, the J end lost 5 bases, and 24 bases lay between the germline ends. Germline V gene data show CDR1 as SGHDT and CDR2 as YYEEEE. The CDR3 DNA is TGTGCCAGCAGCTTGAGGCGGACCGGCCTTCCCATGGGGACTGAAGCTTTCATT. The encoded protein is CASSLRRTGLPMGTEAFI.

Comment on this clonotype: The CDR3 carries no conserved terminal phenylalanine or tryptophan, so it likely arises from a read error. J is TRBJ2-7 and V is TRBV29-1; no firm D call. The germline CDR1 and CDR2 sequences are SQVTM and ANQGSEA. The CDR3 is made up of 12 amino acids. CDR3 loop: CNFRLSSYEQYL. CDR3 nucleotides: TGCAACTTCAGACTGAGCTCCTACGAGCAGTACTTA.

The CDR3 bases are TGTGCCAGCAGCTTAGTCAGGGAGGTCGAGGGCGGGGAGCTGTTTTTT. Amino acids: CASSLVREVEGGELFF. The V and J genes are TRBV7-2 and TRBJ2-2, with D maybe TRBD2 (6 bases). CDR3 length equals 16 residues. The V gene's germline CDR1 is SGHTA and CDR2 FQGNSA. Trimming stripped 1 base from V and 7 bases from J, with 16 bases between. Based on the CDR3 plus reference TRBV7-2 and TRBJ2-2, the full variable domain is GAGVSQSPSNKVTEKGKDVELRCDPISGHTALYWYRQSLGQGLEFLIYFQGNSAPDKSGLPSDRFSAERTGGSVSTLTIQRTQQEDSAVYLCASSLVREVEGGELFFGEGSRLTVL.